This is a list of T cell receptor beta chains from one sample in a study of CXCR3-negative and CXCR3-positive naive CD8 T cells. Reprocessing the 5' RACE reads, TCRdb reports a single entry for every CDR3 protein and omits DNA. The sample totals about 120,000 distinct CDR3 sequences. Sample: naive CXCR3- CD8+ T cells from blood. The receptors stem from a human donor in good health. Some clones in this sample may be carry-over from other donors' samples. Each CDR3 is given with its conserved first and last residue.

V gene	J gene	CDR3 protein
TRBV7-2	TRBJ1-1	CASSPRLGMNTEAFF
TRBV5-1	TRBJ2-7	CASSLVGVLAGARGEQYF
TRBV6-5	TRBJ2-5	CASSYSPWGAGGQETQYF
TRBV28	TRBJ2-3	CASSLQLTGLAGGPEDTQYF
TRBV5-1	TRBJ2-7	CASSLGLQGFDEQYF
TRBV7-2	TRBJ2-1	CASSPGTGGLNEQFF
TRBV5-1	TRBJ1-1	CASSLVRGTEAFF
TRBV28	TRBJ2-1	CASSTHRGKWYNEQFF
TRBV4-2	TRBJ1-2	CASSQDIGQADPYGYTF
TRBV29-1	TRBJ2-1	CSVVLVGGSSYNDQFF
TRBV5-1	TRBJ2-7	CASSLAGTSGGPGEQYF
TRBV7-6	TRBJ2-7	CASSIGPGGSYEQYF
TRBV5-1	TRBJ1-2	CASSLVDNYGCTF
TRBV4-3	TRBJ1-1	CASSHPGSGNTEAFF
TRBV12-3/TRBV12-4	TRBJ2-7	CASTIGDRDYEQYF
TRBV2	TRBJ2-7	CASSEALLGTGISDEQYF
TRBV7-6	TRBJ1-2	CASSPGGALYGYTF
TRBV29-1	TRBJ2-7	CSVASSGAEQYF
TRBV3-1	TRBJ2-1	CASSQDMAGGRNEQFF
TRBV5-5	TRBJ2-3	CASSEPRGETLTDTQYF
TRBV28	TRBJ2-1	CASSEPGTGYNEQFF
TRBV4-1	TRBJ1-5	CASSQDRAILNQPQHF
TRBV7-9	TRBJ1-1	CASSPLNTEAFF
TRBV15	TRBJ1-2	CATSRDSNPDSYGYTF
TRBV12-3/TRBV12-4	TRBJ2-7	CASSFQLYEQYF
TRBV5-4	TRBJ2-1	CASSAHYLAGGSYNEQFF
TRBV15	TRBJ2-3	CATSSSDRGITDTQYF
TRBV2	TRBJ2-1	CASRGQVANEQFF
TRBV28	TRBJ2-7	CASSLSDSYEQYF
TRBV4-3	TRBJ2-2	CASSPLQDTGELFF
TRBV29-1	TRBJ2-2	CSVEEWSENTGELFF
TRBV7-6	TRBJ2-3	CASSSLESTGTGGPESTDTQYF
TRBV7-9	TRBJ2-2	CASSQRQTYTGELFF
TRBV28	TRBJ2-3	CASSTPEAGGPTDTQYF
TRBV20-1	TRBJ2-1	CSARDYPSGSNEQFF
TRBV6-5	TRBJ2-3	CASSYFGQGGDTQYF
TRBV30	TRBJ2-3	CAWSEDSTPPTDTQYF
TRBV29-1	TRBJ2-1	CSVQPPSSYNEQFF
TRBV10-1	TRBJ2-1	CASSGIEPYNEQFF
TRBV5-5	TRBJ2-1	CASSLAGDYNEQFF
TRBV29-1	TRBJ2-5	CSVEDRRGQETQYF
TRBV2	TRBJ1-1	CASRSGGWMNTEAFF
TRBV20-1	TRBJ1-1	CSADPLGVMNTEAFF
TRBV11-2	TRBJ1-2	CASSQEDKLYGYTF
TRBV4-1	TRBJ2-3	CASSQDGTGRTDTQYF
TRBV7-2	TRBJ2-5	CASSSGTSQETQYF
TRBV6-2/TRBV6-3	TRBJ2-7	CASISGDSGLAGVEQYF
TRBV29-1	TRBJ1-2	CSVEPEGGYGYTF
TRBV29-1	TRBJ2-2	CSVPSLIESGELFF
TRBV29-1	TRBJ2-5	CSVVAPGETQYF
TRBV7-9	TRBJ2-5	CASSLAGEYQETQYF
TRBV5-5	TRBJ1-5	CASSLGTTGSNQPQHF
TRBV4-2	TRBJ1-4	CASSQGNDLEKLFF
TRBV20-1	TRBJ2-3	CSARRRREGSTDAQYF
TRBV7-9	TRBJ2-1	CASSLPQRNNEQFF